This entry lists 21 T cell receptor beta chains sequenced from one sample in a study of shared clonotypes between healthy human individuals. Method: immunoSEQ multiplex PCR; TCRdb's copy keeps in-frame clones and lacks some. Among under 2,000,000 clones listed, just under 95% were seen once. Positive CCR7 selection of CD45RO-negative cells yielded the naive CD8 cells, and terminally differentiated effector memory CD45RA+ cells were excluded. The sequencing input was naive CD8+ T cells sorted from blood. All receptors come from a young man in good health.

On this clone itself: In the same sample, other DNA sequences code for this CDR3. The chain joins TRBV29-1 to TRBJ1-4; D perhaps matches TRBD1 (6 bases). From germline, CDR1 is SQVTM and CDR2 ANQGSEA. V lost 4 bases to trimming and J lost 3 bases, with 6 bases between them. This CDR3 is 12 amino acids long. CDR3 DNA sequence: TGCAGCGTTGCAGGGGCTAATGAAAAACTGTTTTTT. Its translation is CSVAGANEKLFF.

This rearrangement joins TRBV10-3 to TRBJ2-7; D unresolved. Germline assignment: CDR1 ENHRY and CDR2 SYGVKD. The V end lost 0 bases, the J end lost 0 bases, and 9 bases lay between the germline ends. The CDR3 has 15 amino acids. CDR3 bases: TGTGCCATCAGTGAGTCCCACAGAAGCTCCTACGAGCAGTACTTC. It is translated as CAISESHRSSYEQYF.

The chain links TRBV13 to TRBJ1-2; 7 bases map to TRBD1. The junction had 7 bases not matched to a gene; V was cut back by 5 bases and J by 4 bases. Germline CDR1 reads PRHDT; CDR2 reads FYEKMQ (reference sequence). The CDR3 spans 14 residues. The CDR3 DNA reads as TGTGCCAGCAGCCAGACAGGGAGTCTCTATGGCTACACCTTC. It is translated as CASSQTGSLYGYTF.

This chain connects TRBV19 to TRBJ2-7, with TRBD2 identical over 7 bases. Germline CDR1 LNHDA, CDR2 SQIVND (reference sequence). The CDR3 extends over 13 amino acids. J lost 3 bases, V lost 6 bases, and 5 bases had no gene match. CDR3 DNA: TGTGCCAGTAGCCGGGACTACGACTACGAGCAGTACTTC. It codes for CASSRDYDYEQYF.

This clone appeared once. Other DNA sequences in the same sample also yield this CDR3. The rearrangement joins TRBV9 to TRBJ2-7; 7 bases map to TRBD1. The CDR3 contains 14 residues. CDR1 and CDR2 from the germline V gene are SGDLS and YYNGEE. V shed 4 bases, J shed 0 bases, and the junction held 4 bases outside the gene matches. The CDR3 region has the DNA TGTGCCAGCAGCCCAGGGGGTCCCTCCTACGAGCAGTACTTC. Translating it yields CASSPGGPSYEQYF. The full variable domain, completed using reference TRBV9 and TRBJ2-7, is DSGVTQTPKHLITATGQRVTLRCSPRSGDLSVYWYQQSLDQGLQFLIQYYNGEERAKGNILERFSAQQFPDLHSELNLSSLELGDSALYFCASSPGGPSYEQYFGPGTRLTVT.

CDR3 coding DNA: TGCGCCAGCACCTCTAGCGGCTACAATGAGCAGTTCTTC. Translation gives CASTSSGYNEQFF. The chain joins TRBV5-1 to TRBJ2-1, with TRBD2 matching over 7 bases. The CDR3 extends over 13 amino acids. After removal of 6 bases from V and 3 bases from J, the junction contained 3 bases not matched to a gene. Germline V gene data show CDR1 as SGHRS and CDR2 as YFSETQ.

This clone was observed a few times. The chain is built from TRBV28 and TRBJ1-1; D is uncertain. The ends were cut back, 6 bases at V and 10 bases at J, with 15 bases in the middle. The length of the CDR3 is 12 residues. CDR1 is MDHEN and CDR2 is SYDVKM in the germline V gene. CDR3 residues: CASSLGILGAFF. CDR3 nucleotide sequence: TGTGCCAGCAGCCTTGGCATATTGGGAGCTTTCTTT.

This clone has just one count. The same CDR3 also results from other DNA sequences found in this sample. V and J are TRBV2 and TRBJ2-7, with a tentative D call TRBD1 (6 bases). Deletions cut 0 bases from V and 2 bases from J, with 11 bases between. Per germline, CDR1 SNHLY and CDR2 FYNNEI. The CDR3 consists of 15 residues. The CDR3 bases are TGTGCCAGCAGTGAAGCCTCAGGGGTCACCTACGAGCAGTACTTC. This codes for CASSEASGVTYEQYF.

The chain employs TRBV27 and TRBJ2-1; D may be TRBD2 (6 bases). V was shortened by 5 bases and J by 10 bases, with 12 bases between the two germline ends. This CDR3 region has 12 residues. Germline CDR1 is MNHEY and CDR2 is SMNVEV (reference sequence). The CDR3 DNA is TGTGCCAGCAGTACGCAAGGACTAGAGCAGTTCTTC. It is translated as CASSTQGLEQFF.

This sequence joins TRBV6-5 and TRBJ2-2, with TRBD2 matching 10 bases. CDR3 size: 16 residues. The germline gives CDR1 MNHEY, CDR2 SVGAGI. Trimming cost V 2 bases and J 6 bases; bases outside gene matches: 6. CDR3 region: CASSYEASGSAGELFF. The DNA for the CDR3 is TGTGCCAGCAGTTACGAGGCTAGCGGGAGCGCCGGGGAGCTGTTTTTT.

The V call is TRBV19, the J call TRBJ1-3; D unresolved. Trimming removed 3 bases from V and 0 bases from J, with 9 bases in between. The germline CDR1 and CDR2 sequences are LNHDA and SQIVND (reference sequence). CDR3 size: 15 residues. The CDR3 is CASSMGRSSGNTIYF. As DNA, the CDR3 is TGTGCCAGTAGTATGGGCAGAAGCTCTGGAAACACCATATATTTT. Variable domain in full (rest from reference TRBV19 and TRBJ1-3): DGGITQSPKYLFRKEGQNVTLSCEQNLNHDAMYWYRQDPGQGLRLIYYSQIVNDFQKGDIAEGYSVSREKKESFPLTVTSAQKNPTAFYLCASSMGRSSGNTIYFGEGSWLTVV.

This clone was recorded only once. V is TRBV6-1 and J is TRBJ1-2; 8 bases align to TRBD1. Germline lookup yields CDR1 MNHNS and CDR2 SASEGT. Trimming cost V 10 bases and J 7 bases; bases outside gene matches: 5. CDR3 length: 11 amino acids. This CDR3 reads CATRTGGGYTF. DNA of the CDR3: TGTGCCACCAGAACAGGGGGTGGCTACACCTTC.

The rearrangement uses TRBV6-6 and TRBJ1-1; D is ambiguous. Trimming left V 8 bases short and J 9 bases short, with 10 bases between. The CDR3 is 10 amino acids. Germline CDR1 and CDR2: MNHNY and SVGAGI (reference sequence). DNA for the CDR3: TGTGCCAGCCTTGCGCTCAAAGCTTTCTTT. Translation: CASLALKAFF.

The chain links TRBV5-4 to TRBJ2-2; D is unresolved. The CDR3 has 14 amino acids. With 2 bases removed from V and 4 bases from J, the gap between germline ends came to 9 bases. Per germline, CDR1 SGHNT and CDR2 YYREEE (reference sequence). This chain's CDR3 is CASSLSMSTGELFF. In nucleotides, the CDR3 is TGTGCCAGCAGCTTATCAATGAGCACCGGGGAGCTGTTTTTT.

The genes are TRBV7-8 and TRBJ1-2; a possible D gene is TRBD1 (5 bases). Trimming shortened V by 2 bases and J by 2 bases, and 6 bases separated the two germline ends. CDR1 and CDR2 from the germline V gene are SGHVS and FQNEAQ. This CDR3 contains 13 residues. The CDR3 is CASSLPGNYGYTF. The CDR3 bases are TGTGCCAGCAGCTTACCAGGGAACTATGGCTACACCTTC.

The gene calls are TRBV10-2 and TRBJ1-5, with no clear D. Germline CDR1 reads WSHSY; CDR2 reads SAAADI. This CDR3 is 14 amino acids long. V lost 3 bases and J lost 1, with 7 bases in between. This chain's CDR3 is CASSEMDSNQPQHF. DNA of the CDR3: TGCGCCAGCAGTGAAATGGACAGCAATCAGCCCCAGCATTTT.

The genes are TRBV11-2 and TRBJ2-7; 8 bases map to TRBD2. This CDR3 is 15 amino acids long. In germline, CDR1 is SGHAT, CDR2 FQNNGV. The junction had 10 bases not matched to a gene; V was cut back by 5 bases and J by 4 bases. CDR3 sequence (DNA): TGTGCCAGCAGCCCGAGGAGCGGGGGAAATTACGAGCAGTACTTC. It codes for CASSPRSGGNYEQYF.

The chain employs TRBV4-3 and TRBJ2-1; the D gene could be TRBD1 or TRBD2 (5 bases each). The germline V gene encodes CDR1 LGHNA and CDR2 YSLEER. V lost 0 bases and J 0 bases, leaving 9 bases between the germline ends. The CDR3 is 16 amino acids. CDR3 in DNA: TGCGCCAGCAGCCAAGAAGCGGACACCTCCTACAATGAGCAGTTCTTC. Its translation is CASSQEADTSYNEQFF.

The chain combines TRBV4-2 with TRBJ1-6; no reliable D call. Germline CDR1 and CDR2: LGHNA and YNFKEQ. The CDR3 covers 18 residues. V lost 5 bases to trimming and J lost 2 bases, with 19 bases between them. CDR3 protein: CASSTALGEDPYNSPLHF. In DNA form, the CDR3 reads TGTGCCAGCAGCACGGCACTGGGAGAAGATCCCTATAATTCACCCCTCCACTTT.

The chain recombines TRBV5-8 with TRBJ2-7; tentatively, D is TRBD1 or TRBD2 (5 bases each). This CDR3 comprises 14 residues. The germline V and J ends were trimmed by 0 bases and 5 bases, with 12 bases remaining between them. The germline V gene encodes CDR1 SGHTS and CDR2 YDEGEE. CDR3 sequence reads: CASSLGRRDHEQYF. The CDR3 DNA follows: TGTGCCAGCAGCTTGGGGAGAAGGGACCACGAGCAGTACTTC.

CDR3 protein: CATAAGSTDEQFF. The CDR3 nucleotides read TGTGCCACCGCGGCGGGGAGTACGGATGAGCAGTTCTTC. This rearrangement joins TRBV19 to TRBJ2-1; a possible D gene is TRBD2 (6 bases). V dropped 10 bases and J dropped 8 bases, with 18 bases sitting between them. The CDR3 extends over 13 amino acids. Germline lookup yields CDR1 LNHDA and CDR2 SQIVND (reference sequence).